This T cell receptor (beta chain) was recovered during a study of cytomegalovirus exposure and HLA in healthy donors. Study-wide background: Unique TCR beta sequences numbering 120 million or so came from around 180 million T cells in an earlier analysis. For the roughly 400 genotyped donors, more than 65% fell within the Caucasian-associated ancestry cluster.

Notes on the study in general: For TCR beta chains, V- and J-gene trimming was later linked to a missense DCLRE1C variant. For most subjects, TCR beta sequences were reported to predict HLA-A and HLA-B alleles with accuracy.

To note about this clone: Its antigen is still unknown.

Trimming left V 5 bases short and J 6 bases short, with 12 bases between. The CDR3 sequence is 12 residues long. Germline V CDR1 and CDR2: SGHKS, YYEKEE (reference sequence). It was with 60 Vbeta and 13 Jbeta primers that the PCR ran. TCRdb's table, derived via immunoSEQ multiplex PCR, lists solely in-frame clones and lacks some. The table records roughly 120,000 clones, about 81% of them present only once. The sequenced sample was PBMCs. The clonotype comes from a man in his forties or fifties in good health and CMV-seronegative. V gene TRBV5-5 combines with J gene TRBJ2-7; a weak D match, TRBD2 (6 bases). The CDR3 sequence: CASSLGGPEQYF. In nucleotides, the CDR3 is TGTGCCAGCAGTCTAGGAGGGCCCGAGCAGTACTTC.